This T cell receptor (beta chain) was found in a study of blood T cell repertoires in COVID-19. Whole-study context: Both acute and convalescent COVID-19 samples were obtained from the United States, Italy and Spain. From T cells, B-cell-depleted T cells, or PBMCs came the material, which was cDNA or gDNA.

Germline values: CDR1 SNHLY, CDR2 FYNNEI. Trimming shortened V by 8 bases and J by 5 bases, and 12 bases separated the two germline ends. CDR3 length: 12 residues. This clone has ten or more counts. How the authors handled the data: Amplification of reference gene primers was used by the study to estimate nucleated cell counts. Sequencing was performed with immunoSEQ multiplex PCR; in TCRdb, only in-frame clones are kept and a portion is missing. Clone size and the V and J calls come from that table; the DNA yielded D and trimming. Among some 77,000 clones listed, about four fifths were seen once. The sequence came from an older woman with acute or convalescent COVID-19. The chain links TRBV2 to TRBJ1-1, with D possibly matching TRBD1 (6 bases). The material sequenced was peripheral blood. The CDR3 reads CASGTGWTEAFF. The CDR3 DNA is TGTGCCAGCGGTACAGGGTGGACTGAAGCTTTCTTT.